The 20 T cell receptor beta chains in this list originate from one sample, sequenced in a study of T-cell memory formation after mild COVID-19. TCRdb independently ran MiXCR on the 5' RACE reads; one entry per CDR3 protein. The sample shows about 430,000 distinct CDR3 sequences, less than 25% of them seen only once. Sample: PBMCs or a T cell subset sorted from them (not recorded which). All receptors derive from an adult woman who had mild COVID-19 (a few samples of this study predate the infection). Cell type and time point are not known.

In this sample, this clonotype turned up a few times. The V and J genes are TRBV20-1 and TRBJ2-3, with TRBD2 identical over 11 bases. The germline V gene encodes CDR1 DFQATT and CDR2 SNEGSKA (reference sequence). This CDR3 contains 15 residues. V shed 6 bases, J shed 1 base, and the junction held 6 bases outside the gene matches. CDR3 protein: CSAGVAGGGTDTQYF. As DNA, the CDR3 is TGCAGTGCGGGAGTAGCGGGAGGGGGCACAGATACGCAGTATTTT.

A few counts support this clonotype. V usage is TRBV5-1 and J usage is TRBJ2-3, with 8 positions matching TRBD2. The V and J ends lost 2 bases and 4 bases, in that order; junction bases with no gene match: 9. The CDR3 covers 16 residues. Germline loops: CDR1 SGHRS, CDR2 YFSETQ. The chain's CDR3 is CASSLGAGVSADTQYF. The DNA for the CDR3 is TGCGCCAGCAGCTTAGGAGCGGGGGTTTCCGCAGATACGCAGTATTTT.

The chain uses TRBV11-2 and TRBJ1-2; 11 bases map to TRBD1. Germline V gene data show CDR1 as SGHAT and CDR2 as FQNNGV. V lost 9 bases to trimming and J lost 0 bases; unmatched junction nucleotides: 3. The CDR3 is 14 amino acids. In DNA form, the CDR3 reads TGTGCCAGTAGGACAGGGGGCTCTAACTATGGCTACACCTTC. Translating it yields CASRTGGSNYGYTF.

The chain employs TRBV2 and TRBJ2-7, with D possibly TRBD1 on 5 matching bases. V lost 11 bases and J 0 bases, leaving 14 bases between the germline ends. The CDR3 length is 13 residues. In germline, CDR1 is SNHLY, CDR2 FYNNEI. This CDR3 is CAFQGHSSYEQYF. The CDR3 nucleotides read TGTGCCTTTCAGGGTCACAGCTCCTACGAGCAGTACTTC.

The chain has TRBV18 and TRBJ1-3; D uncertain. The CDR3 length is 15 residues. V was trimmed by 0 bases and J by 2 bases, leaving 8 bases between them. Germline CDR1 reads KGHSH; CDR2 reads LQKENI. In DNA form, the CDR3 reads TGTGCCAGCTCACCACCCAGTTCACCTGGAAACACCATATATTTT. This encodes CASSPPSSPGNTIYF.

This chain connects TRBV4-3 to TRBJ2-5; D not certain. V lost 0 bases, J lost 3 bases, and 11 bases lay in between. The germline V gene encodes CDR1 LGHNA and CDR2 YSLEER. The CDR3 loop spans 15 amino acids. The CDR3 here is CASSQDNTWEETQYF. CDR3 bases: TGCGCCAGCAGCCAAGATAATACCTGGGAAGAGACCCAGTACTTC.

This rearrangement joins TRBV27 to TRBJ2-2, with D unclear. V dropped 4 bases and J dropped 4 bases, with 4 bases sitting between them. Germline V CDR1 and CDR2: MNHEY, SMNVEV (reference sequence). The CDR3 has 12 amino acids. CDR3 DNA sequence: TGTGCCAGCAGTTGGTTCACCGGGGAGCTGTTTTTT. The encoded protein is CASSWFTGELFF.

The rearrangement joins TRBV3-1 to TRBJ2-6; unclear D gene. The CDR3 has 18 amino acids. V was clipped by 4 bases and J by 8 bases, with 24 bases between them. CDR1 LGHDT and CDR2 YNNKEL come from the germline V gene (reference sequence). The CDR3 protein is CASSPRWVLRRIPNVLTF. The CDR3, as DNA: TGTGCCAGCAGCCCCAGGTGGGTCCTAAGACGGATCCCCAACGTCCTGACTTTC.

There are a few counts of this clonotype. V is TRBV7-6 and J is TRBJ2-3; the match to TRBD2 covers 15 bases. Trimming cost V 0 bases and J 8 bases; bases outside gene matches: 3. The CDR3 consists of 16 residues. The germline V gene has CDR1 SGHVS and CDR2 FNYEAQ. This CDR3 is CASSLAPGLAGGTQYF. DNA for the CDR3: TGTGCCAGCAGCTTAGCCCCGGGACTAGCGGGGGGTACGCAGTATTTT.

This clonotype was picked up a small number of times. The J gene is TRBJ2-3, the V gene TRBV3-1, with a possible D match to TRBD1 (5 bases). V lost 8 bases and J lost 5, with 17 bases in between. From germline, CDR1 is LGHDT and CDR2 YNNKEL (reference sequence). CDR3 length: 14 amino acids. The DNA of the CDR3 is TGTGCCAGCGCGCTCCACGCCGACAGAGATACGCAGTATTTT. This sequence encodes CASALHADRDTQYF.

There are a few counts of this clonotype. The chain couples TRBV5-5 to TRBJ2-3, with 10 bases identical to TRBD2. CDR3 length equals 15 residues. Germline CDR1 SGHKS, CDR2 YYEKEE (reference sequence). Germline trimming cut 4 bases from V and 1 base from J; bases unmatched to any gene: 3. The CDR3 DNA reads TGTGCCAGCAGCGCCGGACTAGCGGGCACAGATACGCAGTATTTT. It yields the protein CASSAGLAGTDTQYF.

The chain is built from TRBV4-1 and TRBJ1-2; 8 bases agree with TRBD1. Germline V gives CDR1 MGHRA, CDR2 YSYEKL. Germline trimming cut 1 base from V and 4 bases from J; bases unmatched to any gene: 11. The CDR3 runs to 17 residues. CDR3 amino acids: CASSQVSGTGHSYGYTF. CDR3 sequence (DNA): TGCGCCAGCAGCCAAGTATCCGGGACAGGCCACAGCTATGGCTACACCTTC.

The chain recombines TRBV6-2 or TRBV6-3 with TRBJ2-5; 11 bases are a match to TRBD2. Germline CDR1 MNHEY, CDR2 SVGEGT. This CDR3 has 17 residues. V shed 4 bases and J 4 bases; nucleotides not matched to a gene: 11. CDR3 coding DNA: TGTGCCAGCAGTTTCTTTCCACTAGCGGGAGACAGAGAGACCCAGTACTTC. It codes for CASSFFPLAGDRETQYF.

The chain uses TRBV24-1 and TRBJ1-2; TRBD1 might be the D (6 bases). With 5 bases removed from V and 2 bases from J, the gap between germline ends came to 17 bases. Germline V lookup: CDR1 KGHDR, CDR2 SFDVKD. The CDR3 is 16 residues long. Written as DNA, the CDR3 is TGTGCCACCAGTGGAGACAAGCGTACAGGGAACTATGGCTACACCTTC. Protein product: CATSGDKRTGNYGYTF.

This clonotype appeared a few times. This chain uses TRBV30 with TRBJ1-1; no clear D gene. The CDR3 is 14 amino acids. CDR1 is GTSNPN, CDR2 SVGIG, per germline (reference sequence). Trimming stripped 0 bases from V and 1 base from J, with 9 bases between. As DNA, the CDR3 is TGTGCCTGGAGTGTAGGCGGAGGGAACACTGAAGCTTTCTTT. This sequence encodes CAWSVGGGNTEAFF.

The chain employs TRBV5-5 and TRBJ1-5; D might be TRBD1 (5 bases). The CDR3 has 15 residues. Between the trimmed V and J ends, which lost 4 bases and 3 bases, there was a span of 14 bases. Per germline, CDR1 SGHKS and CDR2 YYEKEE (reference sequence). The CDR3 loop is CASSGAAKDNQPQHF. The CDR3 DNA sequence: TGTGCCAGCAGCGGGGCAGCGAAGGACAATCAGCCCCAGCATTTT.

The chain carries TRBV10-3 and TRBJ1-2; 8 nucleotides match TRBD1. Germline lookup yields CDR1 ENHRY and CDR2 SYGVKD. The CDR3 has 15 amino acids. The junction had 11 bases not matched to a gene; V was cut back by 6 bases and J by 5 bases. CDR3 loop: CAIRNRDRTSYGYTF. The CDR3 region has the DNA TGTGCCATCAGAAACCGGGACAGGACCTCTTATGGCTACACCTTC.

This chain's CDR3 is CASSLWGKDGGYTF. In DNA, the CDR3 is TGTGCCAGCAGTTTGTGGGGGAAGGATGGCGGCTACACCTTC. This rearrangement joins TRBV27 to TRBJ1-2, with D possibly TRBD1 on 5 matching bases. The CDR3 consists of 14 residues. V lost 3 bases and J 8 bases, leaving 16 bases between the germline ends. The germline V gene encodes CDR1 MNHEY and CDR2 SMNVEV (reference sequence).

This clonotype is medium-sized by share. The chain employs TRBV4-1 and TRBJ2-3; D possibly corresponds to TRBD1 (6 bases). The V gene's germline CDR1 is MGHRA and CDR2 YSYEKL. With 0 bases removed from V and 2 bases from J, the gap between germline ends came to 9 bases. This CDR3 region has 15 residues. CDR3 in DNA: TGCGCCAGCAGCCAAGATCAGGGGCCCACAGATACGCAGTATTTT. Translation gives CASSQDQGPTDTQYF.

This clonotype was recorded a few times. The J gene is TRBJ2-7, the V gene TRBV5-4; weak D call: TRBD2 (7 bases). Between the trimmed V and J ends, which lost 0 bases and 4 bases, there was a span of 11 bases. The CDR3 loop spans 14 amino acids. Germline loops: CDR1 SGHNT, CDR2 YYREEE (reference sequence). CDR3 in amino acids: CASSLDGGQYEQYF. CDR3 sequence (DNA): TGTGCCAGCAGCTTGGACGGGGGGCAGTACGAGCAGTACTTC.